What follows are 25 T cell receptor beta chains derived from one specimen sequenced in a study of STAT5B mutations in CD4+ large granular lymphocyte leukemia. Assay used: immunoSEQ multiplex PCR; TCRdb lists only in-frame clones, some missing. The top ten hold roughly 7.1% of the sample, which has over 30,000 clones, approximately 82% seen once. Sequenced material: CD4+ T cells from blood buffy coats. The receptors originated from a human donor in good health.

The CDR3 DNA follows: TGTGCCAGCACCTATGGAGATCAGCCCCAGCATTTT. Its translation is CASTYGDQPQHF. The V gene is TRBV7-9, the J gene TRBJ1-5; no reliable D call. The CDR3 spans 12 residues. Germline V gene data show CDR1 as SEHNR and CDR2 as FQNEAQ (reference sequence). V was cut by 7 bases and J by 5 bases, with 9 bases left in between.

The CDR3 region has the DNA TGTGCCAGCAGTGACCATGACATGAACACTGAAGCTTTCTTT. It yields the protein CASSDHDMNTEAFF. V is TRBV2 and J is TRBJ1-1; D gene ambiguous. Trimming cost V 3 bases and J 0 bases, with 8 bases left between them. Germline CDR1 and CDR2: SNHLY and FYNNEI. The CDR3 is 14 residues long.

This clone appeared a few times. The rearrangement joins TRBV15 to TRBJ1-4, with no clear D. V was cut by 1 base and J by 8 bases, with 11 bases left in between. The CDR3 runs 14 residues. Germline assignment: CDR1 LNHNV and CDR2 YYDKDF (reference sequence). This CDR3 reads CATSRVSTGEKLFF. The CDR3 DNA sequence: TGTGCCACCAGCAGAGTGTCGACCGGAGAAAAACTGTTTTTT.

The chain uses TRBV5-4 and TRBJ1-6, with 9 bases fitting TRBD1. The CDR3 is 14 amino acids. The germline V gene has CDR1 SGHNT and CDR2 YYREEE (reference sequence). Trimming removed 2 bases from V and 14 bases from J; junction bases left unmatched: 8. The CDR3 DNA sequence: TGTGCCAGCAGCTTCCGGGACAGGGATTTAGCCCTCCACTTT. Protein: CASSFRDRDLALHF.

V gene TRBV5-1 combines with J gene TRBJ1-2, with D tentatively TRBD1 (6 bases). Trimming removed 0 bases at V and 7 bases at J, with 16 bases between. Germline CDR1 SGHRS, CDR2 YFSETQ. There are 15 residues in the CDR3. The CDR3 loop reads CASSLVGGPAGGYTF. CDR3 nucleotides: TGCGCCAGCAGCTTGGTTGGGGGCCCGGCCGGTGGCTACACCTTC.

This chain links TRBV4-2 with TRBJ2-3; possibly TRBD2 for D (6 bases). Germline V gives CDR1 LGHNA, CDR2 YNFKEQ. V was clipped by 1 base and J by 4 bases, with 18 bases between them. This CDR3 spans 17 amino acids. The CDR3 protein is CASSQVETSRGADTQYF. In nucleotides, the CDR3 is TGTGCCAGCAGCCAAGTTGAGACTAGTCGGGGCGCAGATACGCAGTATTTT.

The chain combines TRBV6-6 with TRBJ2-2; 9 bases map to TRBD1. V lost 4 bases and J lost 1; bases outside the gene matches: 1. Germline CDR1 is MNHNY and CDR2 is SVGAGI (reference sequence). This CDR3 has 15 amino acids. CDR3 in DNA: TGTGCCAGCAGTTCGGGACAGGGGAACACCGGGGAGCTGTTTTTT. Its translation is CASSSGQGNTGELFF.

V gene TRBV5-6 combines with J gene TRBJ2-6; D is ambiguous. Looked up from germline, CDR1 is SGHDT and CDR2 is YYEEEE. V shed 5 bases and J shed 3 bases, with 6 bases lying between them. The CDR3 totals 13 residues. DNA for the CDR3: TGTGCCAGCAGGCTCAGTGGGGCCAACGTCCTGACTTTC. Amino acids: CASRLSGANVLTF.

Here the CDR3 DNA reads TGTGCCAGCAGCTTAGACAGGTTCTCCTACGAGCAGTACTTC. It yields the protein CASSLDRFSYEQYF. The chain links TRBV5-4 to TRBJ2-7; D possibly corresponds to TRBD1 (6 bases). Germline V gene lookup returns CDR1 SGHNT and CDR2 YYREEE (reference sequence). This CDR3 region has 14 residues. V lost 2 bases, J lost 0 bases, and 9 bases lay in between.

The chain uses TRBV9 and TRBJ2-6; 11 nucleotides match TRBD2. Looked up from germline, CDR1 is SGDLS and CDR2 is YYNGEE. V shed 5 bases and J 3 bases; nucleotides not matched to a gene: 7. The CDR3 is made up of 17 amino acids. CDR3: CASSTFSGRDGANVLTF. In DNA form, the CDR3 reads TGTGCCAGCAGTACTTTTAGCGGGAGGGATGGGGCCAACGTCCTGACTTTC.

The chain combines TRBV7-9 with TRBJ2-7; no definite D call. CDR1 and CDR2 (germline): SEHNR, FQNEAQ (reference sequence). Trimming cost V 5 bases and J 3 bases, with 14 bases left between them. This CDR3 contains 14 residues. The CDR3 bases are TGTGCCAGCAGCCCGGAGAATACCGGCTACGAGCAGTACTTC. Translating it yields CASSPENTGYEQYF.

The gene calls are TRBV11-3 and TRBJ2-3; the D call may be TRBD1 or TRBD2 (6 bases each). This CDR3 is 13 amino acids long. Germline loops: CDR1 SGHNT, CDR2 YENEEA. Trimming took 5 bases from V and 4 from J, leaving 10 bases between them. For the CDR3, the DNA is TGTGCCAGCAGCCCGGGGGCCCCAGATACGCAGTATTTT. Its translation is CASSPGAPDTQYF.

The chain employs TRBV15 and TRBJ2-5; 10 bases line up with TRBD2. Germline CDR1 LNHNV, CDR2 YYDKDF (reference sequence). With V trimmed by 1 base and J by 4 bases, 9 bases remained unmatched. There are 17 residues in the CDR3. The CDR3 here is CATSRGVASGGAETQYF. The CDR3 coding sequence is TGTGCCACCAGCAGAGGAGTGGCGAGCGGGGGGGCAGAGACCCAGTACTTC.

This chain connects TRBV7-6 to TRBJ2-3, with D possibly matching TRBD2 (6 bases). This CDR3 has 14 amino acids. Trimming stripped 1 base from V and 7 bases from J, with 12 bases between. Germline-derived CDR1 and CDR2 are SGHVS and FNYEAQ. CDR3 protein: CASSLGGGVNTQYF. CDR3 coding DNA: TGTGCCAGCAGCTTAGGCGGCGGGGTGAATACGCAGTATTTT.

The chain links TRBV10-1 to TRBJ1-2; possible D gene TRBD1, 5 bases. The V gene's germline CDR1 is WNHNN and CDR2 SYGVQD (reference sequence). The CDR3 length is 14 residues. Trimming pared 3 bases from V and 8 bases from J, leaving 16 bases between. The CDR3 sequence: CASSDGAYPLGYTF. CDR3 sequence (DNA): TGCGCCAGCAGTGATGGGGCATATCCCCTAGGCTACACCTTC.

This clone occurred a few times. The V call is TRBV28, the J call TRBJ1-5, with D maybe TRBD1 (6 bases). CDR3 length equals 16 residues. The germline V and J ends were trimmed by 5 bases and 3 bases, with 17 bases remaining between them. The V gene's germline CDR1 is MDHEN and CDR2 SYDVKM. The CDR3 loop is CASSRGGAGSNQPQHF. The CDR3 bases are TGTGCCAGCAGTCGGGGGGGGGCAGGGTCCAATCAGCCCCAGCATTTT. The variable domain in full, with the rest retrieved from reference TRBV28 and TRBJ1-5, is DVKVTQSSRYLVKRTGEKVFLECVQDMDHENMFWYRQDPGLGLRLIYFSYDVKMKEKGDIPEGYSVSREKKERFSLILESASTNQTSMYLCASSRGGAGSNQPQHFGDGTRLSIL.

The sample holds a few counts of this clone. The CDR3 DNA follows: TGTGCCAGCTCACCTTCAGGTTCCGGGGAGCTGTTTTTT. Amino acid sequence: CASSPSGSGELFF. The V and J genes are TRBV18 and TRBJ2-2, with D uncertain. Looked up from germline, CDR1 is KGHSH and CDR2 is LQKENI. This CDR3 has 13 residues. V lost 3 bases and J 6 bases, leaving 8 bases between the germline ends.

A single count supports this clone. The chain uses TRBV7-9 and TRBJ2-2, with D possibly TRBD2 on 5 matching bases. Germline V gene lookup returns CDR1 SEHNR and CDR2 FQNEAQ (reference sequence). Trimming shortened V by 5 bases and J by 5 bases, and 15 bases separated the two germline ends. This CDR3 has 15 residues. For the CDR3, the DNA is TGTGCCAGCAGCCGGCCAGGACTCCCGACCGGGGAGCTGTTTTTT. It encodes CASSRPGLPTGELFF.

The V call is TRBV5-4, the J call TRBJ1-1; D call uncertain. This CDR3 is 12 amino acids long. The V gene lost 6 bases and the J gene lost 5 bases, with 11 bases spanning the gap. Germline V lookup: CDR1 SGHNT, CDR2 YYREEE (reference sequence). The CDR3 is CASTRVGTEAFF. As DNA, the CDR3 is TGTGCCAGCACCCGAGTGGGGACTGAAGCTTTCTTT.

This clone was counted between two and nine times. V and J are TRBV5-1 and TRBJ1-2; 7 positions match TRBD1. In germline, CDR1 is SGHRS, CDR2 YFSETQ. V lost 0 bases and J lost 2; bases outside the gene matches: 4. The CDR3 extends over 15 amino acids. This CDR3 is CASSLAPGGNYGYTF. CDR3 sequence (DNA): TGCGCCAGCAGCTTGGCCCCAGGGGGGAACTATGGCTACACCTTC.

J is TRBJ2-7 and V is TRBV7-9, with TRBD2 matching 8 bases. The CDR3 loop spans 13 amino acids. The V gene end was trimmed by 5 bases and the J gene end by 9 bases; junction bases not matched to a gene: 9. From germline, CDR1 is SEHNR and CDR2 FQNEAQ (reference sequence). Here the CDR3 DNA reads TGTGCCAGCAGCCAGGGCGGGGGGCAGGTGCAGTACTTC. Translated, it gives CASSQGGGQVQYF.

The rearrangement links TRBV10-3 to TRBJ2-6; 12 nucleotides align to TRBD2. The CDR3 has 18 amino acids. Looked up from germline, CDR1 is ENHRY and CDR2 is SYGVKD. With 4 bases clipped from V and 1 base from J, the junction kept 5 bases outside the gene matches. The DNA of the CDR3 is TGTGCCATCAGTGGGACTAGCGGGACGCAGTCTGGGGCCAACGTCCTGACTTTC. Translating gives CAISGTSGTQSGANVLTF.

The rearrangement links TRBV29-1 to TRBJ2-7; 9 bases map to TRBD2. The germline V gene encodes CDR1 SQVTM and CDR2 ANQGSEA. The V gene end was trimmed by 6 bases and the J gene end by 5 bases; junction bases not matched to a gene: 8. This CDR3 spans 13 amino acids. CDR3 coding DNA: TGCAGCGTCTCCGCTAGCGGGATCCACGAGCAGTACTTC. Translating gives CSVSASGIHEQYF.

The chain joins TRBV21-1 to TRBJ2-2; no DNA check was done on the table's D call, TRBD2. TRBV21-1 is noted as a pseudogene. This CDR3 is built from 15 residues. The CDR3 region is CASSKGSKNTGELFF. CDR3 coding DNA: TGTGCCAGCAGCAAAGGTAGTAAGAACACCGGGGAGCTGTTTTTT.

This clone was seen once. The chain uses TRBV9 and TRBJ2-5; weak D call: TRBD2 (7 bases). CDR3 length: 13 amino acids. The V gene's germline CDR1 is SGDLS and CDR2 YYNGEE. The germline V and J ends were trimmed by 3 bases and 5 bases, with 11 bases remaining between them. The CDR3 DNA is TGTGCCAGCAGCGGGGGGGGCGTGGAGACCCAGTACTTC. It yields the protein CASSGGGVETQYF.